This T cell receptor (beta chain) was documented in a study of T cell repertoires in cytomegalovirus infection. About this clonotype itself: Its antigen remains unknown.

TCRdb passed the reads through MiXCR, listing each CDR3 protein once. The data show 450,000 to 650,000 distinct CDR3 sequences, with approximately 40% seen just once and more than 40% held by the top ten. The V and J ends lost 6 bases and 2 bases respectively, with 14 bases between them. The CDR3 contains 14 residues. The germline gives CDR1 MNHEY, CDR2 SVGEGT. The chain carries TRBV6-2 or TRBV6-3 and TRBJ2-7; D possibly matches TRBD1 or TRBD2 (6 bases each). Sequencing used cultured PBMCs, obtained from culture after CMV antigen stimulation. The receptor was isolated from a human donor in good health (CMV status not recorded). Some clones in this sample may be carry-over from other donors' samples. The CDR3 DNA reads TGTGCCAGCAGCACGGGAGACAGGACCTACGAGCAGTACTTC. Its protein product is CASSTGDRTYEQYF.